Sequencing of this T cell receptor (beta chain) was carried out in a study of T cells expressing NK-cell markers. In the study overall: Eight donors were sequenced, seven testing HCMV-seropositive and one testing seronegative.

cDNA encoding TCR beta was synthesized via 5'RACE template switching incorporating UMIs. TCRdb re-called the 5' RACE reads and catalogs CDR3 proteins one per entry, DNA excluded. This repertoire includes 550,000 to 600,000 distinct CDR3 sequences. Germline CDR1 is KGHSH and CDR2 is LQKENI. The length of the CDR3 is 15 residues. This chain connects TRBV18 to TRBJ1-5. This TCR came from a young man in good health. The source material was blood T cells: a sorted CD56 or NKG2C T cell subset, CD4+ or CD8+ T cells, or bulk PBMC T cells (not recorded which). The chain's CDR3 is CASSPADMSNQPQHF.